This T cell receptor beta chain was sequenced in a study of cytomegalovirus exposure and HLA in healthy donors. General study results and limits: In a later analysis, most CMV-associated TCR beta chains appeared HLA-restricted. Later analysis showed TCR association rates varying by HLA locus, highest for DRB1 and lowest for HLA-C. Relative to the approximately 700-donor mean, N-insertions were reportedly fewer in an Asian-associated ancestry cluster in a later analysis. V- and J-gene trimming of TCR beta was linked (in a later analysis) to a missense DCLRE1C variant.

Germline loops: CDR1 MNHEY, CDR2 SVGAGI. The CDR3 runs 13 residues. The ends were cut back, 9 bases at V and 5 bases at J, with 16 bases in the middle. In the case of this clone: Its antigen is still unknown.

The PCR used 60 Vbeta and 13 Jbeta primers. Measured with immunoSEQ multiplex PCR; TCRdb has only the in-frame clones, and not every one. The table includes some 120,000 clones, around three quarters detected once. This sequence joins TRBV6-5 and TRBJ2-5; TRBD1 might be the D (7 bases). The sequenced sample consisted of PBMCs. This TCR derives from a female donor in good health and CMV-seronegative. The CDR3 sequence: CASSRGGGETQYF. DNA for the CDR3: TGTGCCAGTTCCCGCGGAGGGGGCGAGACCCAGTACTTC.